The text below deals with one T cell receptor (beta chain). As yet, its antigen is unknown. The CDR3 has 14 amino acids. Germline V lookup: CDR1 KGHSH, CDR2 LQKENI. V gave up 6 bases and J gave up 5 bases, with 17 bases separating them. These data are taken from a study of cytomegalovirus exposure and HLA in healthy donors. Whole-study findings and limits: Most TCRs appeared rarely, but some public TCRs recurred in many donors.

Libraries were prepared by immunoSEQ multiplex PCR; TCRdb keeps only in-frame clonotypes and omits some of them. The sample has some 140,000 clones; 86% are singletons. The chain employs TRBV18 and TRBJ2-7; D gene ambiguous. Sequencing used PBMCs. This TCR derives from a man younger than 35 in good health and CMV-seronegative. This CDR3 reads CASSPSRSFNEQYF. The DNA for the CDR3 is TGTGCCAGCTCCCCGTCCAGGTCGTTCAACGAGCAGTACTTC.